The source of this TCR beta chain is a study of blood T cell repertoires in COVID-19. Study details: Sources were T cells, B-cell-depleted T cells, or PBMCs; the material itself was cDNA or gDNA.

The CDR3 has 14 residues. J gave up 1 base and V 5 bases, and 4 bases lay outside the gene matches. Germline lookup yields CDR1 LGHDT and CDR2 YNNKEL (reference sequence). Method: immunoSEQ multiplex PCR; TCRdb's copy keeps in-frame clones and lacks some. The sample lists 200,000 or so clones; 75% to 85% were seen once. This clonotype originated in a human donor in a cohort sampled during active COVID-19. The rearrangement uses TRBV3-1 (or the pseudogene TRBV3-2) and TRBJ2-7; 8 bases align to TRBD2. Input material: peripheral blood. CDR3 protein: CASSDSGVSYEQYF. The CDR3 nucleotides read TGTGCCAGCAGCGATAGCGGGGTTTCCTACGAGCAGTACTTC.